This TCR beta chain comes out of a study of shared clonotypes between healthy human individuals. Study at large: Ranging from 18 to 49 in age, donors were two women and a few men. Three plates each covered CD4 naive and memory; CD8 naive two, CD8 memory one.

The CDR3 is 12 amino acids. Looked up from germline, CDR1 is MNHNS and CDR2 is SASEGT. When replicate PCRs were run on sorted subsets, they used 150 to 250 ng DNA, 30,000 to 35,000 T cell genomes. Assay: immunoSEQ multiplex PCR; the TCRdb copy retains only in-frame clones and omits some. The repertoire holds about 730,000 clones, with 55% to 80% as singletons. This clone was counted once. This may come from a read error, since a much larger clone is one base off. This chain connects TRBV6-1 to TRBJ2-3; the D is unclear. Sample: memory CD4+ T cells sorted from blood. Subset: CD45RA-negative fraction. The TCR was taken from a woman aged 25-40 years in good health. CDR3 sequence (DNA): TGTACCAGCAGTGAAGTGAGAGGTACGCAGTATTTT. It specifies CTSSEVRGTQYF.